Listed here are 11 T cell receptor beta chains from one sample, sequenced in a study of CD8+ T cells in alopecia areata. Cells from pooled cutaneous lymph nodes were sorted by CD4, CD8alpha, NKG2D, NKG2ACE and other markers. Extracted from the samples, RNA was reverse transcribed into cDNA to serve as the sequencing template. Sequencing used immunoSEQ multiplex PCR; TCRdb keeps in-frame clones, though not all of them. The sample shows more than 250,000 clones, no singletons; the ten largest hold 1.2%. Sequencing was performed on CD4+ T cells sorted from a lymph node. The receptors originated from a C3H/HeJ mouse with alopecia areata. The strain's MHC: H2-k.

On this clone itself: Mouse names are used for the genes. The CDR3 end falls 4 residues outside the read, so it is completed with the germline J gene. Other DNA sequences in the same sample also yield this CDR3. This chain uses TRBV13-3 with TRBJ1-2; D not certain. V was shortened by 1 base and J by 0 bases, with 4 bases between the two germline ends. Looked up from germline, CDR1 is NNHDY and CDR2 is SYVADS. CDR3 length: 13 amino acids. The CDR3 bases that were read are TGTGCCAGCAGTGATCAAGCAAACTCC. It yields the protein CASSDQANS. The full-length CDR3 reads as CASSDQANSDYTF.

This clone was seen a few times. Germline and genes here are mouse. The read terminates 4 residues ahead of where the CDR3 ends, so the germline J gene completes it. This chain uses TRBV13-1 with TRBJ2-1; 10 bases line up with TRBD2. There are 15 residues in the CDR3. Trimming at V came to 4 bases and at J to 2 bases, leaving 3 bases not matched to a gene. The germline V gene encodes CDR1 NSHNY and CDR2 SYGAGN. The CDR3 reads CASSKDWGDYAEQFF. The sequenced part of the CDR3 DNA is TGTGCCAGCAGTAAAGACTGGGGGGACTATGCT.

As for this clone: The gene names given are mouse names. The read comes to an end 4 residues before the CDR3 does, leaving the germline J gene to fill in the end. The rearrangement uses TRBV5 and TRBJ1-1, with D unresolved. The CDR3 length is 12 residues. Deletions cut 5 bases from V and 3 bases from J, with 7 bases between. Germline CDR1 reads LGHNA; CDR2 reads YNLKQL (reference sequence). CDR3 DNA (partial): TGTGCCAGCAGCGACTTGGACACA. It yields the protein CASSDLDT. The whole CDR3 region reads CASSDLDTEVFF.

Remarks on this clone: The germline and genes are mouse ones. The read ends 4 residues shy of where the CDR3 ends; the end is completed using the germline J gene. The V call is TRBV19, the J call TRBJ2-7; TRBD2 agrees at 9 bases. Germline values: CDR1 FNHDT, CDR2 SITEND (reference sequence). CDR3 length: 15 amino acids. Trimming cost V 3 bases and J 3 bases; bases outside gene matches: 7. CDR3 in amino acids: CASSKPGGDFYEQYF. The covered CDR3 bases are TGTGCCAGCAGTAAACCTGGGGGGGATTTCTAT.

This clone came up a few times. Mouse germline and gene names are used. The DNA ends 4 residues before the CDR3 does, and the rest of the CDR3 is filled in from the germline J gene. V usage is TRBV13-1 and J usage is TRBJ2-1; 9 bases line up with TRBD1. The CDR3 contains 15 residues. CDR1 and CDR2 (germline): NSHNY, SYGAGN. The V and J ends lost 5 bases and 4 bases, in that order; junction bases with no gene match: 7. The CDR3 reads CASSTDRGGYAEQFF. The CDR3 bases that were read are TGTGCCAGCAGCACCGACAGGGGGGGATATGCT.

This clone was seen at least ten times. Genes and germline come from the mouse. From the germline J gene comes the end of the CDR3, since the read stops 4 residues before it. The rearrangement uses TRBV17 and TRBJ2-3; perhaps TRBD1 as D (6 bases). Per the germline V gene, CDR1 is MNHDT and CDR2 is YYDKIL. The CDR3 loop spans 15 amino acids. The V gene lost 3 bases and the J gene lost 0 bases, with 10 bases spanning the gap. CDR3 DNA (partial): TGTGCTAGCAGTAGTCAGGGGTCTAGTGCAGAA. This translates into CASSSQGSSAE. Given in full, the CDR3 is CASSSQGSSAETLYF.

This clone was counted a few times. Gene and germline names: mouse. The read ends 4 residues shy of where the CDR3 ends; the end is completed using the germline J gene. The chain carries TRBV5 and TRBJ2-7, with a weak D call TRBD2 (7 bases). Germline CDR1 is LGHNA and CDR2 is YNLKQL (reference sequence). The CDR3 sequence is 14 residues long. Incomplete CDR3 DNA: TGTGCCAGCAGCCCCCGCGGGGGGCCGTAT. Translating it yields CASSPRGGPY. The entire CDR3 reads CASSPRGGPYEQYF.

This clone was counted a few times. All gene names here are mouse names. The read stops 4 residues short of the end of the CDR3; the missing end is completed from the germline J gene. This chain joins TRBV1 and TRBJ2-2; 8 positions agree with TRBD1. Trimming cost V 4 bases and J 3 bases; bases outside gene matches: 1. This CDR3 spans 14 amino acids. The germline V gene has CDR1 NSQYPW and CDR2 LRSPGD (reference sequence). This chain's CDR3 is CTCSGTGYTGQLYF. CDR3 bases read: TGCACCTGCAGTGGGACAGGGTACACCGGG.

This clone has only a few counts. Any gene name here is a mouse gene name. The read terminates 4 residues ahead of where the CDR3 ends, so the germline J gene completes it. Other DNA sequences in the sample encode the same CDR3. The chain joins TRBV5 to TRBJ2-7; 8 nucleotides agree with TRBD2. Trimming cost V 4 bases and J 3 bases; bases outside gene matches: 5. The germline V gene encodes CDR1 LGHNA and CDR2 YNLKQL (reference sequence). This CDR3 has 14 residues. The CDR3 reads CASSPRLGSYEQYF. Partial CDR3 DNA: TGTGCCAGCAGCCCCCGACTGGGGAGCTAT.

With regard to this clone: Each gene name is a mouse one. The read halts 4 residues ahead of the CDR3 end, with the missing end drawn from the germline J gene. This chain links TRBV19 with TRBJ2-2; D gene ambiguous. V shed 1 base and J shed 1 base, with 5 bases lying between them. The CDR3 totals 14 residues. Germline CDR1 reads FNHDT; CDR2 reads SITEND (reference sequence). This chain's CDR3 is CASSISVNTGQLYF. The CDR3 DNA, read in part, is TGTGCCAGCAGTATATCAGTAAACACCGGG.

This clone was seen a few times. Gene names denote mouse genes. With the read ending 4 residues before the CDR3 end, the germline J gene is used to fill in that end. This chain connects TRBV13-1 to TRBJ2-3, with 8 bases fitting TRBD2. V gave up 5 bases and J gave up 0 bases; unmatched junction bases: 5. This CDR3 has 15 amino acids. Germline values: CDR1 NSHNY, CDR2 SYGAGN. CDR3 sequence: CASRETGASAETLYF. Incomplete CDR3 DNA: TGTGCCAGCAGGGAGACTGGGGCGAGTGCAGAA.